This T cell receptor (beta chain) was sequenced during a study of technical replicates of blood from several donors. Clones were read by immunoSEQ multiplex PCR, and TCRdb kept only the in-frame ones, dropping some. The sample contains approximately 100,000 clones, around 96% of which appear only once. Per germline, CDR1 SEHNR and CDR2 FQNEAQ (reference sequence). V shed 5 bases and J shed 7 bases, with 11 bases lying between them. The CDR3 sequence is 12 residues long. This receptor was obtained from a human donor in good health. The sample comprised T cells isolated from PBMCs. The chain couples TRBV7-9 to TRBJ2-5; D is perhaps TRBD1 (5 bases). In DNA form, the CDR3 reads TGTGCCAGCAGCCCCGACAGTGGGACCCAGTACTTC. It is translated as CASSPDSGTQYF.